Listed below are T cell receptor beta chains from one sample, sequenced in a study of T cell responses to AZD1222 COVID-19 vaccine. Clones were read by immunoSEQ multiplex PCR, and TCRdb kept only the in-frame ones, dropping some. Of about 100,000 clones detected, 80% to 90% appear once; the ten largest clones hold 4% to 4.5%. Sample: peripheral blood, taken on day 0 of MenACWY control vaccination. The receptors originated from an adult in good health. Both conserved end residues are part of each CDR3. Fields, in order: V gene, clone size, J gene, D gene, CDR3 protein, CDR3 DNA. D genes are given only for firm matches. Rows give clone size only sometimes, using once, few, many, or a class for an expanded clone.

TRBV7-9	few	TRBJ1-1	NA	CASSPPWTVTEAFF	TGTGCCAGCAGCCCACCCTGGACAGTTACTGAAGCTTTCTTT
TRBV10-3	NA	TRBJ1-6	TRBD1	CAISAEGTDNSPLHF	TGTGCCATCAGTGCCGAGGGGACAGATAATTCACCCCTCCACTTT
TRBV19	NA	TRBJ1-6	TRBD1	CASSVTGTAYNSPLHF	TGTGCCAGTAGTGTCACCGGGACAGCGTATAATTCACCCCTCCACTTT
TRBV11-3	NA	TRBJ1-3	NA	CASSLGGPSSGNTIYF	TGTGCCAGCAGCTTGGGGGGGCCAAGCTCTGGAAACACCATATATTTT
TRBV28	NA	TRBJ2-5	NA	CASTLEERSQETQYF	TGTGCCAGCACCCTAGAGGAGAGAAGCCAAGAGACCCAGTACTTC
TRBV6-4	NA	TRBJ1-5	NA	CASSAAGGGCNQPQHF	TGTGCCAGCAGTGCGGCGGGGGGCGGCTGCAATCAGCCCCAGCATTTT
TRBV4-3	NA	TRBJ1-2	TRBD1	CASSRSQGVDGYTF	TGCGCCAGCAGCCGTTCACAGGGGGTAGATGGCTACACCTTC
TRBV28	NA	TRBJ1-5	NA	CASSFRGERGQPQHF	TGTGCCAGCAGTTTCCGTGGGGAGAGGGGACAGCCCCAGCATTTT
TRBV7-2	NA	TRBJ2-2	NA	CASNRRDGSRTGELFF	TGTGCCAGCAACAGACGGGACGGGAGCCGGACCGGGGAGCTGTTTTTT
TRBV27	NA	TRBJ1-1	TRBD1	CASGKTGMLNTEAFF	TGTGCCAGCGGAAAGACAGGGATGTTGAACACTGAAGCTTTCTTT
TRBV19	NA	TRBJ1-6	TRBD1	CASSPGQGGTALHF	TGTGCCAGTAGTCCCGGGCAGGGAGGGACAGCCCTCCACTTT
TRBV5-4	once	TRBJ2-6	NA	CASSLGGAVSGANVLTF	TGTGCCAGCAGCCTGGGCGGGGCCGTATCTGGGGCCAACGTCCTGACTTTC
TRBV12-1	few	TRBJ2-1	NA	CASSFFQREAYNEQFF	TGTGCCAGCAGCTTTTTCCAGCGGGAGGCCTACAATGAGCAGTTCTTC
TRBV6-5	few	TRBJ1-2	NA	CASRDPESHVGGYTF	TGTGCCAGCAGAGACCCGGAATCCCACGTGGGGGGCTACACCTTC
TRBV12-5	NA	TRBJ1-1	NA	CASGLPRGGMNTEAFF	TGTGCTAGTGGTTTGCCCCGGGGGGGGATGAACACTGAAGCTTTCTTT
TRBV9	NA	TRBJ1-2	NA	CASSARGDSSGYGYTF	TGTGCCAGCAGCGCCCGAGGAGACTCCTCGGGGTATGGCTACACCTTC
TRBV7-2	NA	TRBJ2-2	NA	CASSSSGNTGELFF	TGTGCCAGCAGCTCGTCAGGAAACACCGGGGAGCTGTTTTTT
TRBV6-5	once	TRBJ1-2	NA	CASRALTAGIYGYTF	TGTGCCAGCAGGGCTCTGACCGCAGGGATCTATGGCTACACCTTC
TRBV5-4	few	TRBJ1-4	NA	CASTDKGNEKLFF	TGTGCCAGCACGGACAAGGGTAATGAAAAACTGTTTTTT
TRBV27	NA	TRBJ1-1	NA	CASSPGSGGMNTEAFF	TGTGCCAGCAGTCCAGGGTCTGGGGGGATGAACACTGAAGCTTTCTTT
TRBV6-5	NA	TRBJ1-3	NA	CASSPRQAGGNTIYF	TGTGCCAGCAGTCCGCGACAGGCTGGTGGAAACACCATATATTTT
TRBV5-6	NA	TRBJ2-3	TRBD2	CASSNRGLAGITDTQYF	TGTGCCAGCAGCAACCGAGGACTAGCGGGGATCACAGATACGCAGTATTTT
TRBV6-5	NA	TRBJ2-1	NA	CASSLSTGEQFF	TGTGCCAGCAGTTTATCGACTGGGGAGCAGTTCTTC
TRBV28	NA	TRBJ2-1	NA	CASTSVSGNEQFF	TGTGCCAGCACCTCTGTTTCGGGAAATGAGCAGTTCTTC
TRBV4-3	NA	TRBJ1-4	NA	CASSQDPWGTNEKLFF	TGCGCCAGCAGCCAAGATCCCTGGGGTACTAATGAAAAACTGTTTTTT
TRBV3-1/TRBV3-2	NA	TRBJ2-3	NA	CASSRGEDTQYF	TGTGCCAGCAGCCGGGGGGAAGATACGCAGTATTTT
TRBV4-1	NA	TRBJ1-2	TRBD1	CASSGPDQGAEAYGYTF	TGCGCCAGCAGCGGACCAGATCAGGGGGCGGAGGCGTATGGCTACACCTTC
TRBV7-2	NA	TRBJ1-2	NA	CASSPGGGTNYGYTF	TGTGCCAGCAGCCCCGGGGGGGGAACGAACTATGGCTACACCTTC
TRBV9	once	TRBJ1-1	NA	CASSVARDHTEAFF	TGTGCCAGCAGCGTAGCTCGGGATCACACTGAAGCTTTCTTT
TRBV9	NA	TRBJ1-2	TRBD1	CASSVQPSGQGNYGYTF	TGTGCCAGCAGCGTCCAACCCTCGGGACAGGGGAACTATGGCTACACCTTC
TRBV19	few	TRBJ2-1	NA	CASSISFRGAYNEQFF	TGTGCCAGTAGTATATCCTTCCGCGGGGCCTACAATGAGCAGTTCTTC
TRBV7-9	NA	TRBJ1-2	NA	CASSSYYGYTF	TGTGCCAGCAGCTCATACTATGGCTACACCTTC
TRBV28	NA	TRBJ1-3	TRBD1	CASSGTGWWSGNTIYF	TGTGCCAGCAGTGGGACAGGGTGGTGGTCTGGAAACACCATATATTTT
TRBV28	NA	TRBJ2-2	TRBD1	CASREQGLSGELFF	TGTGCCAGCAGGGAACAGGGGTTGTCCGGGGAGCTGTTTTTT
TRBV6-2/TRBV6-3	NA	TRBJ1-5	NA	CASSRGGKSNQPQHF	TGTGCCAGCAGTCGGGGGGGCAAGAGCAATCAGCCCCAGCATTTT
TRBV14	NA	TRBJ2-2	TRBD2	CASSRGGRRELFF	TGTGCCAGCAGTCGGGGGGGCCGCCGGGAGCTGTTTTTT
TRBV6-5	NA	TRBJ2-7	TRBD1	CASRGTEGAYEQYF	TGTGCCAGCAGGGGGACAGAAGGAGCCTACGAGCAGTACTTC
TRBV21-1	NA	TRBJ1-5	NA	CASSNSDNQPQHF	TGTGCCAGCAGCAACAGTGACAATCAGCCCCAGCATTTT
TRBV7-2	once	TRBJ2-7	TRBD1	CASSLETGSAYEQYF	TGTGCCAGCAGCTTAGAGACAGGGTCCGCCTACGAGCAGTACTTC
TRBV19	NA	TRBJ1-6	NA	CASSIQDSSYNSPLHF	TGTGCCAGTAGTATCCAGGACAGCTCCTATAATTCACCCCTCCACTTT
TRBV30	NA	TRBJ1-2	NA	CAWTGPFYGYTF	TGTGCCTGGACCGGGCCTTTCTATGGCTACACCTTC
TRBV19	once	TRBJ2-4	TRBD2	CASSIESGAGGTNIQYF	TGTGCCAGTAGTATAGAATCCGGAGCGGGGGGTACGAACATTCAGTACTTC
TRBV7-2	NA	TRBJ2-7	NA	CASSLAGGSAGYEQYF	TGTGCCAGCAGCTTAGCTGGGGGATCGGCTGGATACGAGCAGTACTTC